The clone carrying this T cell receptor (beta chain) was detected a few times. The data are from a study of T-cell memory formation after mild COVID-19. V lost 1 base, J lost 5 bases, and 8 bases stayed unmatched. CDR1 and CDR2 (germline): SGHRS, YFSETQ. The CDR3 is made up of 16 amino acids. One entry per CDR3 protein results from TCRdb running MiXCR on the 5' RACE reads. The sample lists 350,000 to 450,000 distinct CDR3 sequences; over 25% were seen once. The chain combines TRBV5-1 with TRBJ2-3; 9 nucleotides agree with TRBD2. Sequencing input: PBMCs or a T cell subset sorted from them (not recorded which). The sequence derives from an adult woman who had mild COVID-19 (a few samples of this study predate the infection). Cell type and time point are not known. The CDR3 region is CASSLPSGAELDTQYF. CDR3 DNA sequence: TGCGCCAGCAGCTTGCCTAGCGGGGCCGAACTAGATACGCAGTATTTT.